The T cell receptor beta chain described here comes from a study of beta chain features in type 1 diabetes. The study reverse transcribed the entire isolated RNA, so it sequenced expressed TCRB transcripts. Assay used: immunoSEQ multiplex PCR; TCRdb lists only in-frame clones, some missing. The sample lists about 130,000 clones; 9% to 9.5% were seen once. V shed 0 bases and J 3 bases; nucleotides not matched to a gene: 4. The CDR3 sequence is 16 residues long. CDR1 and CDR2 (germline): MNHEY, SVGAGI. This clone came up a few times. The sequenced sample consisted of central memory CD4+ T cells from blood. V and J are TRBV6-5 and TRBJ2-3; 9 bases map to TRBD1. The receptor was derived from a man aged 18 to 29 in good health. The CDR3 is CASSYSTGTGTDTQYF. As DNA, the CDR3 is TGTGCCAGCAGTTACTCGACCGGGACAGGGACAGATACGCAGTATTTT.